These 9 T cell receptor beta chains came from one sample sequenced in a study of shared clonotypes between healthy human individuals. Only CD45RO-negative cells positively selected for CCR7 counted as naive CD8 cells, so terminally differentiated effector memory CD45RA+ cells were excluded. Data came from immunoSEQ multiplex PCR; TCRdb stores just in-frame clones and leaves some out. The sample shows about 680,000 clones, 92% of them seen only once. Sequencing was performed on naive CD8+ T cells sorted from blood. The origin of the receptors is a man younger than 45 in good health.

This rearrangement joins TRBV18 to TRBJ2-5; 7 bases line up with TRBD1. The J segment lost 2 bases and the V segment lost 4 bases, leaving 19 bases of the junction unmatched. CDR1 is KGHSH and CDR2 is LQKENI in the germline V gene. The CDR3 has 19 amino acids. The CDR3 sequence: CASSLDRDHLLVYQETQYF. In DNA form, the CDR3 reads TGTGCCAGCTCACTCGACAGGGACCACCTTTTAGTGTATCAAGAGACCCAGTACTTC.

As for this clone: A junction end diverges from the germline sequence, so it may reflect a read error. V gene TRBV2 combines with J gene TRBJ2-2, with D perhaps TRBD1 or TRBD2 (5 bases each). Germline CDR1 is SNHLY and CDR2 is FYNNEI. The CDR3 totals 15 residues. CDR3 nucleotide sequence: TGTGCCAGCATTGAATCCGGGACGGGCACCGGGGAGCTGTTTTTT. Its protein is CASIESGTGTGELFF. Based on the CDR3 plus reference TRBV2 and TRBJ2-2, the full variable domain is EPEVTQTPSHQVTQMGQEVILRCVPISNHLYFYWYRQILGQKVEFLVSFYNNEISEKSEIFDDQFSVERPDGSNFTLKIRSTKLEDSAMYFCASIESGTGTGELFFGEGSRLTVL.

This clone was observed a few times. The chain couples TRBV6-4 to TRBJ2-3; no definite D call. With 4 bases removed from V and 2 bases from J, the gap between germline ends came to 10 bases. The CDR3 consists of 14 residues. Germline V CDR1 and CDR2: MRHNA, SNTAGT. The CDR3 region is CASSGDNPTDTQYF. The CDR3 DNA reads TGTGCCAGCAGTGGGGATAATCCCACAGATACGCAGTATTTT.

V is TRBV9 and J is TRBJ2-2; possible D gene TRBD2, 6 bases. V gave up 3 bases and J gave up 6 bases, with 15 bases separating them. Germline loops: CDR1 SGDLS, CDR2 YYNGEE. This CDR3 has 15 amino acids. The CDR3 sequence is CASSAEDAGSGELFF. The CDR3 DNA reads TGTGCCAGCAGCGCGGAGGACGCGGGATCCGGGGAGCTGTTTTTT.

The J gene is TRBJ2-7, the V gene TRBV4-3, with 12 bases fitting TRBD1. There are 17 residues in the CDR3. Germline assignment: CDR1 LGHNA and CDR2 YSLEER. The V gene end was trimmed by 2 bases and the J gene end by 4 bases; junction bases not matched to a gene: 9. The CDR3 bases are TGCGCCAGCAGCCAATCAGCCCGGGACAGGGGGCGGTACGAGCAGTACTTC. The encoded protein is CASSQSARDRGRYEQYF.

The chain is built from TRBV19 and TRBJ2-5, with 8 nucleotides matching TRBD1. The CDR3 contains 13 residues. The ends lost 6 bases at V and 4 bases at J; junction bases unmatched: 4. Germline values: CDR1 LNHDA, CDR2 SQIVND (reference sequence). The CDR3 is CASSFGQGETQYF. The CDR3, as DNA: TGTGCCAGTAGCTTTGGACAGGGAGAGACCCAGTACTTC.

Note on this clone: Other DNA sequences in the same sample also yield this CDR3. The J gene is TRBJ2-1, the V gene TRBV19; D is uncertain. Trimming left V 3 bases short and J 3 bases short, with 6 bases between. This CDR3 has 13 amino acids. In germline, CDR1 is LNHDA, CDR2 SQIVND (reference sequence). The CDR3 DNA reads as TGTGCCAGTAGTATTGAACACTACAATGAGCAGTTCTTC. Protein sequence: CASSIEHYNEQFF.

The chain uses TRBV7-3 and TRBJ2-2; perhaps TRBD2 as D (5 bases). Germline V CDR1 and CDR2: SGHTA, FQGTGA. The germline V and J ends were trimmed by 2 bases and 0 bases, with 10 bases remaining between them. The CDR3 has 16 residues. The CDR3 spells CASSLSGYSNTGELFF. Here the CDR3 DNA reads TGTGCCAGCAGCTTATCGGGGTATTCGAACACCGGGGAGCTGTTTTTT.

The rearrangement uses TRBV5-8 and TRBJ1-1; 7 nucleotides agree with TRBD1. Per germline, CDR1 SGHTS and CDR2 YDEGEE. The junction had 4 bases not matched to a gene; V was cut back by 2 bases and J by 0 bases. The CDR3 has 15 amino acids. The CDR3 DNA sequence: TGTGCCAGCAGCTTTCAGGGGGTAGTGAACACTGAAGCTTTCTTT. Its protein product is CASSFQGVVNTEAFF.